This TCR beta chain comes out of a study of PD-L1 blockade in urothelial cancer. About the research overall: T cells numbered a median of around 140,000 in the blood samples.

Per the germline V gene, CDR1 is GTSNPN and CDR2 is SVGIG (reference sequence). The length of the CDR3 is 12 residues. Trimming removed 7 bases from V and 0 bases from J, with 9 bases in between. This table comes from immunoSEQ multiplex PCR, and its TCRdb copy is limited to in-frame clones, with some not included. The sample includes some 15,000 clones, 85% to 90% of them seen just once. The study enrolled patients with locally advanced or metastatic urothelial carcinoma. This specimen was PBMCs, taken around atezolizumab (anti-PD-L1) treatment. The chain couples TRBV30 to TRBJ1-1, with D hard to call. The origin of this receptor is a man between 65 and 79 years old with urothelial cancer. For the CDR3, the DNA is TGTGCCTTGAGATACATGAACACTGAAGCTTTCTTT. The encoded protein is CALRYMNTEAFF.